This T cell receptor (beta chain) was retrieved from a study of post-analysis software for immune sequencing data. Unique molecular identifiers tagged the TCR beta cDNA libraries. Input of about 0.9 to 10 million T cells yielded 500,000 to 550,000 cDNA molecules. TCRdb ran MiXCR on the PCR reads and lists one entry per CDR3 protein. This sample has approximately 630,000 distinct CDR3 sequences, with approximately 59% found just once. The CDR3 loop spans 14 amino acids. The germline V and J ends were trimmed by 7 bases and 3 bases, with 13 bases remaining between them. Germline loops: CDR1 MNHEY, CDR2 SVGEGT. General study results and limits: Relative to controls, patients with multiple sclerosis showed significantly lower normalized Chao1 diversity. Roughly five TRBV segments appeared more often in patients than in controls, and TRBV5-6, TRBV5-1 and TRBV20-1 were among these.

Concerning this clonotype itself: No antigen is known for it.

The origin of this receptor is a girl aged 2-10 years with multiple sclerosis. This chain joins TRBV6-2 or TRBV6-3 and TRBJ1-5, with TRBD1 as a possible D gene (6 bases). Material: blood. The CDR3 loop reads CASTHDRINQPQHF. The CDR3 nucleotides read TGTGCCAGCACCCACGACAGGATCAATCAGCCCCAGCATTTT.